Listed here are 31 T cell receptor beta chains from one sample, sequenced in a study of T cell responses to AZD1222 COVID-19 vaccine. The data were produced by immunoSEQ multiplex PCR, yet TCRdb's version contains in-frame clones alone and is incomplete. This table has about 85,000 clones, 65% to 90% appearing once. Sequenced here: peripheral blood, sampled on day 0 of AZD1222 vaccination. Source of these receptors: an adult in good health.

This sequence joins TRBV28 and TRBJ2-5; 13 bases align to TRBD2. The V and J ends lost 5 bases and 4 bases, in that order; junction bases with no gene match: 7. Germline V gene data show CDR1 as MDHEN and CDR2 as SYDVKM. This CDR3 is built from 16 residues. CDR3 amino acids: CASSASGTSGVETQYF. DNA of the CDR3: TGTGCCAGCAGTGCATCCGGGACTAGCGGGGTAGAGACCCAGTACTTC.

V and J are TRBV6-5 and TRBJ2-5; TRBD1 matches 12 bases. The germline CDR1 and CDR2 sequences are MNHEY and SVGAGI. V was clipped by 0 bases and J by 6 bases; unmatched bases: 5. This CDR3 is 16 amino acids long. The CDR3 loop reads CASSYSPGQGAQTQYF. CDR3 DNA: TGTGCCAGCAGTTACTCCCCGGGACAGGGGGCGCAGACCCAGTACTTC.

The rearrangement joins TRBV7-9 to TRBJ2-3, with D possibly being TRBD2 (5 bases). Germline CDR1 SEHNR, CDR2 FQNEAQ (reference sequence). The CDR3 length is 12 residues. V was trimmed by 5 bases and J by 2 bases, leaving 5 bases between them. This chain's CDR3 is CASSRDTDTQYF. CDR3 DNA sequence: TGTGCCAGCAGCCGGGACACAGATACGCAGTATTTT.

The V call is TRBV6-2 or TRBV6-3, the J call TRBJ2-7; 8 bases align to TRBD2. The germline gives CDR1 MNHEY, CDR2 SVGEGT. This CDR3 has 17 amino acids. Trimming cost V 0 bases and J 0 bases; bases outside gene matches: 7. Here the CDR3 DNA reads TGTGCCAGCAGTTACTCGAGGCGGGGGGATTTCTCCTACGAGCAGTACTTC. It yields the protein CASSYSRRGDFSYEQYF.

The rearrangement links TRBV28 to TRBJ2-2; 12 bases fit TRBD2. Unmatched junction bases numbered 7, after V lost 5 bases and J lost 6 bases. The length of the CDR3 is 16 residues. Germline-derived CDR1 and CDR2 are MDHEN and SYDVKM. CDR3 in amino acids: CASSHVTSGSSGELFF. The CDR3 DNA follows: TGTGCCAGCAGTCATGTGACTAGCGGGAGTTCCGGGGAGCTGTTTTTT.

The chain carries TRBV6-6 and TRBJ2-1, with D possibly being TRBD1 or TRBD2 (6 bases each). Per the germline V gene, CDR1 is MNHNY and CDR2 is SVGAGI (reference sequence). V dropped 2 bases and J dropped 0 bases, with 8 bases sitting between them. The CDR3 length is 15 residues. The CDR3 reads CASSYGGGSYNEQFF. The CDR3 DNA reads as TGTGCCAGCAGTTACGGAGGGGGCTCCTACAATGAGCAGTTCTTC.

The genes are TRBV7-3 and TRBJ2-3, with D tentatively TRBD2 (5 bases). This CDR3 region has 15 residues. CDR1 is SGHTA, CDR2 FQGTGA, per germline. Trimming pared 5 bases from V and 2 bases from J, leaving 14 bases between. The CDR3: CASSLTTGITDTQYF. CDR3 coding DNA: TGTGCCAGCAGCCTCACTACGGGAATCACAGATACGCAGTATTTT.

This CDR3 is CASSKVLNSFEKLFF. Written as DNA, the CDR3 is TGTGCCAGCAGCAAAGTGTTGAACAGCTTTGAAAAACTGTTTTTT. The chain combines TRBV21-1 with TRBJ1-4; no check of the table's D call, TRBD1, against the DNA was made. TRBV21-1 is described as a pseudogene. This CDR3 has 15 residues.

The chain joins TRBV24-1 to TRBJ1-4; 10 bases align to TRBD1. The V gene end was trimmed by 1 base and the J gene end by 6 bases; junction bases not matched to a gene: 4. There are 16 residues in the CDR3. Germline V lookup: CDR1 KGHDR, CDR2 SFDVKD. The CDR3 here is CATSDFTGTGDEKLFF. The CDR3 DNA follows: TGTGCCACCAGTGATTTCACTGGGACAGGGGATGAAAAACTGTTTTTT.

The rearrangement joins TRBV28 to TRBJ1-1; tentatively, D is TRBD1 (6 bases). CDR3 size: 16 residues. CDR1 and CDR2 from the germline V gene are MDHEN and SYDVKM. Trimming took 8 bases from V and 0 from J, leaving 19 bases between them. The CDR3 DNA follows: TGTGCCAGCTTTATGCAAACCGGGGGCATGAACACTGAAGCTTTCTTT. It codes for CASFMQTGGMNTEAFF.

The chain recombines TRBV25-1 with TRBJ2-1; D perhaps matches TRBD2 (6 bases). The germline gives CDR1 MGHDK, CDR2 SYGVNS. The CDR3 totals 15 residues. Trimming shortened V by 6 bases and J by 1 base, and 13 bases separated the two germline ends. CDR3 loop: CASSPLGGSYNEQFF. CDR3 coding DNA: TGTGCCAGCAGCCCCCTTGGGGGGTCCTACAATGAGCAGTTCTTC.

This clone came up a few times. This rearrangement joins TRBV9 to TRBJ2-1; unclear D gene. Between the trimmed V and J ends, which lost 2 bases and 5 bases, there was a span of 11 bases. The germline V gene encodes CDR1 SGDLS and CDR2 YYNGEE. This CDR3 is built from 14 residues. Written as DNA, the CDR3 is TGTGCCAGCAGCGTGACGCAAGGCAACAATGAGCAGTTCTTC. It yields the protein CASSVTQGNNEQFF.

The V gene is TRBV12-3 or TRBV12-4, the J gene TRBJ1-2, with D uncertain. Trimming removed 4 bases at V and 8 bases at J, with 14 bases between. The CDR3 consists of 13 residues. The CDR3 spells CASSWTPGEGYTF. CDR3 DNA sequence: TGTGCCAGCAGTTGGACGCCTGGGGAAGGCTACACCTTC.

The J gene is TRBJ2-7, the V gene TRBV3-1 (or the pseudogene TRBV3-2); TRBD1 might be the D (5 bases). Trimming left V 4 bases short and J 3 bases short, with 10 bases between. Germline CDR1 reads LGHDT; CDR2 reads YNNKEL (reference sequence). The CDR3 totals 13 residues. CDR3 nucleotide sequence: TGTGCCAGCAGCCCCAGACAGTTCTACGAGCAGTACTTC. Translation gives CASSPRQFYEQYF.

The chain combines TRBV13 with TRBJ1-3; D is unclear. The CDR3 extends over 14 amino acids. V lost 1 base to trimming and J lost 0 bases, with 4 bases between them. Germline-derived CDR1 and CDR2 are PRHDT and FYEKMQ (reference sequence). CDR3 sequence reads: CASSLDRSGNTIYF. CDR3 DNA sequence: TGTGCCAGCAGCTTAGACCGCTCTGGAAACACCATATATTTT.

V usage is TRBV7-9 and J usage is TRBJ1-4; no firm D call. Per the germline V gene, CDR1 is SEHNR and CDR2 is FQNEAQ (reference sequence). This CDR3 is 14 amino acids long. Trimming took off 7 bases at V and 0 bases at J, with 9 bases between the two ends. The CDR3 sequence: CASTSRATNEKLFF. Written as DNA, the CDR3 is TGTGCCAGCACCTCCCGGGCAACTAATGAAAAACTGTTTTTT.

The V gene is TRBV25-1, the J gene TRBJ1-4; D is perhaps TRBD1 (5 bases). With 4 bases removed from V and 5 bases from J, the gap between germline ends came to 11 bases. CDR1 MGHDK and CDR2 SYGVNS come from the germline V gene. The CDR3 is made up of 14 amino acids. The CDR3 coding sequence is TGTGCCAGCAGTGTAGGGGTCGCGAATGAAAAACTGTTTTTT. Translating gives CASSVGVANEKLFF.

The rearrangement links TRBV5-6 to TRBJ2-6; 9 nucleotides line up with TRBD1. This CDR3 is 18 amino acids long. The J segment lost 0 bases and the V segment lost 1 base, leaving 5 bases of the junction unmatched. CDR1 is SGHDT and CDR2 is YYEEEE in the germline V gene. CDR3 bases: TGTGCCAGCAGCTTGCCGGGACAGGGATCCTCTGGGGCCAACGTCCTGACTTTC. Protein: CASSLPGQGSSGANVLTF.

This chain connects TRBV7-8 to TRBJ2-5; 9 nucleotides agree with TRBD2. V shed 4 bases and J 1 base; nucleotides not matched to a gene: 10. Per the germline V gene, CDR1 is SGHVS and CDR2 is FQNEAQ. CDR3 size: 17 residues. The CDR3, as DNA: TGTGCCAGCAGCTCTCCCCTGACTAGCGGAGCCCAAGAGACCCAGTACTTC. The encoded protein is CASSSPLTSGAQETQYF.

V gene TRBV5-6 combines with J gene TRBJ2-6; a possible D gene is TRBD1 (6 bases). From germline, CDR1 is SGHDT and CDR2 YYEEEE. The CDR3 covers 16 residues. The V end was cut by 5 bases, the J end by 0 bases, with 12 bases between. The CDR3 DNA is TGTGCCAGCAGTCGCGGACAGCTCTCTGGGGCCAACGTCCTGACTTTC. Protein: CASSRGQLSGANVLTF.

This chain connects TRBV7-2 to TRBJ2-1; 10 bases line up with TRBD2. The CDR3 spans 15 residues. J lost 3 bases, V lost 3 bases, and 2 bases had no gene match. Germline-derived CDR1 and CDR2 are SGHTA and FQGNSA. CDR3 nucleotides: TGTGCCAGCAGCTTCCGGACTAGCGGCTACAATGAGCAGTTCTTC. Its translation: CASSFRTSGYNEQFF.

This rearrangement joins TRBV11-2 to TRBJ2-1, with D tentatively TRBD2 (6 bases). Trimming took off 0 bases at V and 15 bases at J, with 12 bases between the two ends. Germline V CDR1 and CDR2: SGHAT, FQNNGV. The CDR3 sequence is 12 residues long. The CDR3 sequence is CASSLEWTTRFF. The CDR3 DNA is TGTGCCAGCAGCTTAGAGTGGACTACCCGGTTCTTC.

The rearrangement links TRBV5-1 to TRBJ2-1; D not resolved. The CDR3 has 13 residues. Trimming removed 5 bases at V and 3 bases at J, with 9 bases between. Germline CDR1 is SGHRS and CDR2 is YFSETQ. In DNA, the CDR3 is TGCGCCAGCAGTTCGGACCTCTACAATGAGCAGTTCTTC. Residues: CASSSDLYNEQFF.

The chain links TRBV7-3 to TRBJ2-2; D call uncertain. Deletions cut 1 base from V and 6 bases from J, with 6 bases between. The CDR3 runs 13 residues. CDR1 is SGHTA, CDR2 FQGTGA, per germline. The DNA of the CDR3 is TGTGCCAGCAGCTTAATACCCCCCGGGGAGCTGTTTTTT. This translates into CASSLIPPGELFF.

The genes are TRBV11-2 and TRBJ2-7; D may be TRBD2 (6 bases). The CDR3 length is 13 residues. The germline V gene has CDR1 SGHAT and CDR2 FQNNGV. Trimming removed 6 bases at V and 7 bases at J, with 16 bases between. The CDR3 nucleotides are TGTGCCAGCAGTAAGGGCGGGACGGGGGAGCAGTACTTC. Protein product: CASSKGGTGEQYF.

The chain employs TRBV4-3 and TRBJ2-3; unclear D gene. Trimming left V 0 bases short and J 0 bases short, with 13 bases between. The germline CDR1 and CDR2 sequences are LGHNA and YSLEER. This CDR3 is 17 amino acids long. CDR3: CASSQDRRGRSTDTQYF. The CDR3 coding sequence is TGCGCCAGCAGCCAAGACAGGCGCGGCCGGAGCACAGATACGCAGTATTTT.

The chain carries TRBV2 and TRBJ2-1; unclear D gene. V was shortened by 6 bases and J by 1 base, with 13 bases between the two germline ends. CDR1 is SNHLY and CDR2 is FYNNEI in the germline V gene. The CDR3 length is 15 residues. The CDR3 DNA follows: TGTGCCAGCAGCGAAAGGTGGAGTTCCTACAATGAGCAGTTCTTC. Its translation is CASSERWSSYNEQFF. Combining the CDR3 with reference TRBV2 and TRBJ2-1 gives the whole variable domain EPEVTQTPSHQVTQMGQEVILRCVPISNHLYFYWYRQILGQKVEFLVSFYNNEISEKSEIFDDQFSVERPDGSNFTLKIRSTKLEDSAMYFCASSERWSSYNEQFFGPGTRLTVL.

This clone was found a few times. J is TRBJ2-1 and V is TRBV11-3; 11 bases are a match to TRBD2. The CDR3 contains 17 residues. Germline CDR1 and CDR2: SGHNT and YENEEA. Losses at the gene ends were 2 bases for V and 0 bases for J; bases not matched to a gene: 3. In DNA, the CDR3 is TGTGCCAGCAGCTTAAGCACTAGCGGGGGCTCCTACAATGAGCAGTTCTTC. This codes for CASSLSTSGGSYNEQFF.

This clone was found once. This rearrangement joins TRBV27 to TRBJ1-3; D is possibly TRBD1 (5 bases). Germline V gene sequence: CDR1 MNHEY, CDR2 SMNVEV (reference sequence). The V and J ends lost 2 bases and 4 bases respectively, with 15 bases between them. This CDR3 is built from 16 residues. The CDR3 here is CASSLRGPVGGNTIYF. The CDR3 coding sequence is TGTGCCAGCAGTTTAAGGGGACCAGTCGGGGGAAACACCATATATTTT.

This sequence joins TRBV5-4 and TRBJ2-5; tentative D call: TRBD1 (8 bases). The CDR3 length is 17 residues. Germline CDR1 SGHNT, CDR2 YYREEE (reference sequence). With 2 bases removed from V and 3 bases from J, the gap between germline ends came to 20 bases. The CDR3 nucleotides are TGTGCCAGCAGCTTCGACAAGCGGGACAGGATGGAAGAGACCCAGTACTTC. This translates into CASSFDKRDRMEETQYF. Full variable domain (rest looked up from reference TRBV5-4 and TRBJ2-5): ETGVTQSPTHLIKTRGQQVTLRCSSQSGHNTVSWYQQALGQGPQFIFQYYREEENGRGNFPPRFSGLQFPNYSSELNVNALELDDSALYLCASSFDKRDRMEETQYFGPGTRLLVL.

The V gene is TRBV9, the J gene TRBJ2-1; no firm D call. The CDR3 covers 12 residues. Germline-derived CDR1 and CDR2 are SGDLS and YYNGEE. V shed 3 bases and J shed 7 bases, with 8 bases lying between them. In nucleotides, the CDR3 is TGTGCCAGCAGCGCCCCCCGGAATGAGCAGTTCTTC. It specifies CASSAPRNEQFF.